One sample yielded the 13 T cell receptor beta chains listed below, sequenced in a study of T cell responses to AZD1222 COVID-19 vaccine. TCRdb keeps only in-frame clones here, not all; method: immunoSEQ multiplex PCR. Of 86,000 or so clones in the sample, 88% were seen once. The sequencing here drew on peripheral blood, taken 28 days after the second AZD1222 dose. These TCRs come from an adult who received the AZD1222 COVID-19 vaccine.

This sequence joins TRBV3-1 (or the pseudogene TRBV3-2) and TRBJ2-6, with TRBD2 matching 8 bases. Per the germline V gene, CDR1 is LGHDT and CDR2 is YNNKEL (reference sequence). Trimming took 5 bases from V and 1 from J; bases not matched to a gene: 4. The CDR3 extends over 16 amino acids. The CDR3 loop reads CASSSRGGSGANVLTF. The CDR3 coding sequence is TGTGCCAGCAGCTCCCGGGGGGGTTCTGGGGCCAACGTCCTGACTTTC.

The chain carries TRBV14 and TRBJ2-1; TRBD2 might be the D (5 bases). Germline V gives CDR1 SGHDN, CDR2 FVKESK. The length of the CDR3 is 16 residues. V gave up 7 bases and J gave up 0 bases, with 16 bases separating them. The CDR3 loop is CASTPDGGLSYNEQFF. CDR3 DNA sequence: TGTGCCAGCACCCCTGACGGCGGACTCTCCTACAATGAGCAGTTCTTC.

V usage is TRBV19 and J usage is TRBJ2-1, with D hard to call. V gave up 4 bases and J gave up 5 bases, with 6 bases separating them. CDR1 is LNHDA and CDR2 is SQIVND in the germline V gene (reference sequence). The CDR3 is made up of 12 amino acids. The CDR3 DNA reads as TGTGCCAGTAGTACCTTTAACAATGAGCAGTTCTTC. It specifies CASSTFNNEQFF.

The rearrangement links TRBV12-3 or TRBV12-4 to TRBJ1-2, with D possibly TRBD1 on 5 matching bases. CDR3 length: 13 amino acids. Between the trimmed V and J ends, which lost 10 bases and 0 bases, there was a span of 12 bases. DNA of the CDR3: TGTGCCACCGCGGGGGAGGCTAACTATGGCTACACCTTC. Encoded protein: CATAGEANYGYTF.

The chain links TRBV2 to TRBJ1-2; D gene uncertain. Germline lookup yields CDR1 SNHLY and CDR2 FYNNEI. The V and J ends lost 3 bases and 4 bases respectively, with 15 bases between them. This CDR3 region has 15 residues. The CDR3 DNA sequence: TGTGCCAGCAGTGAGAGTCAGATCGTGCTCTATGGCTACACCTTC. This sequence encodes CASSESQIVLYGYTF. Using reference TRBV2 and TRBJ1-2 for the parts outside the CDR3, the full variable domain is EPEVTQTPSHQVTQMGQEVILRCVPISNHLYFYWYRQILGQKVEFLVSFYNNEISEKSEIFDDQFSVERPDGSNFTLKIRSTKLEDSAMYFCASSESQIVLYGYTFGSGTRLTVV.

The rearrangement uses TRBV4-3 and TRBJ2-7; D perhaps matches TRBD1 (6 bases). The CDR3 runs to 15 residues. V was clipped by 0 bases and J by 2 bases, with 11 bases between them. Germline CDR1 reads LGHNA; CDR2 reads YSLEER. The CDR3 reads CASSQEDSLTYEQYF. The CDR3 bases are TGCGCCAGCAGCCAAGAGGACAGCCTAACCTACGAGCAGTACTTC.

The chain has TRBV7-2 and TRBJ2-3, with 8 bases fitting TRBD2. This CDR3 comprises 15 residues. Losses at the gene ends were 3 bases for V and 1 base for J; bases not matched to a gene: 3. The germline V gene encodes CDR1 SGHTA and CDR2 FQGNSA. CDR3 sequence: CASSFSGSGTDTQYF. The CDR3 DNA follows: TGTGCCAGCAGCTTCAGCGGGAGCGGCACAGATACGCAGTATTTT.

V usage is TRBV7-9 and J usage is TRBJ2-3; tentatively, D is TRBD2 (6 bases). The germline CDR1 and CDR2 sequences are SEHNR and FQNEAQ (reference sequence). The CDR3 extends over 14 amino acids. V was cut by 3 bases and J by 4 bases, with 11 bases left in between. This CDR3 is CASSFGGAADTQYF. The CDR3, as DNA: TGTGCCAGCAGCTTCGGCGGGGCAGCAGATACGCAGTATTTT.

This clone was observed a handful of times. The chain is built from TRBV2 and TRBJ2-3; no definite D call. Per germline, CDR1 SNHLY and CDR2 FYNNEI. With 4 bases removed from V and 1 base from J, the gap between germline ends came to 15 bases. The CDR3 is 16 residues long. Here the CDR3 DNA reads TGTGCCAGCAGTGTCTGGTCCTTCCCCGGCACAGATACGCAGTATTTT. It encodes CASSVWSFPGTDTQYF.

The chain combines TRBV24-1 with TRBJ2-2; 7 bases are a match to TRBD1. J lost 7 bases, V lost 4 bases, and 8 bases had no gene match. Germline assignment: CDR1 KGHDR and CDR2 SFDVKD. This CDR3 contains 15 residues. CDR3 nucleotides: TGTGCCACCAGTGAGCCGGGACAGCGGAACGGGGAGCTGTTTTTT. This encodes CATSEPGQRNGELFF.

This chain's CDR3 is CAWSVQGDTQYF. CDR3 nucleotide sequence: TGTGCCTGGAGTGTACAAGGGGATACGCAGTATTTT. The V call is TRBV30, the J call TRBJ2-3, with D unresolved. V lost 0 bases and J lost 6, with 7 bases in between. Looked up from germline, CDR1 is GTSNPN and CDR2 is SVGIG (reference sequence). The length of the CDR3 is 12 residues.

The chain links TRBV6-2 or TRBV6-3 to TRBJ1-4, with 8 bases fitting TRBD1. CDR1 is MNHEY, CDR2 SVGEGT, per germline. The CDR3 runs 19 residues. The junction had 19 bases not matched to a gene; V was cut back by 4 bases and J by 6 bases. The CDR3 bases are TGTGCCAGCAGTTTCCGGTGGACAGGGTTCGTAGTGTTGGATGAAAAACTGTTTTTT. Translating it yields CASSFRWTGFVVLDEKLFF.

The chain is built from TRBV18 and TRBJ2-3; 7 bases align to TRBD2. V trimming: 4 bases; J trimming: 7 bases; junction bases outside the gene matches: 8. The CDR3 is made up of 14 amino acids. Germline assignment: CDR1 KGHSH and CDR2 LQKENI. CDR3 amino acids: CASSLREGRNTQYF. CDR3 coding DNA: TGTGCCAGCTCACTCAGGGAGGGCCGAAATACGCAGTATTTT.